The entry below describes one T cell receptor (beta chain). These data come from a study of blood T cell repertoires in COVID-19. This study enrolled people aged 18 to 89 from about two dozen US geographic areas. Authors' analysis steps: Nucleated cell counts were estimated from reference gene primer amplification. Method: immunoSEQ multiplex PCR; TCRdb's copy keeps in-frame clones and lacks some. V and J calls and clone size are copied from that table; D and trimming were computed from the DNA. The sample lists under 300,000 clones; 85% to 90% were seen once. The CDR3 runs 18 residues. The V and J ends lost 4 bases and 0 bases, in that order; junction bases with no gene match: 16. Germline lookup yields CDR1 SGHRS and CDR2 YFSETQ.

The sequence was collected from a woman aged 55 to 70 in a cohort exposed to, infected with or recovered from COVID-19 (not recorded which). V usage is TRBV5-1 and J usage is TRBJ2-7, with TRBD1 identical over 7 bases. The sequenced sample was PBMCs or T cells enriched from blood (not recorded which). DNA of the CDR3: TGCGCCAGCAGCCCAATCCCAACTTCAGGGGGTAGCTCCTACGAGCAGTACTTC. Its protein is CASSPIPTSGGSSYEQYF.